This T cell receptor beta chain comes out of a study of OX40 agonist ivuxolimab in advanced cancers. Study overall: As their treatment, patients were administered ivuxolimab, an agonistic anti-OX40 (CD134) antibody. The dose-escalation cohort was around 83% male, with a mean age of around 60 years, ranging about 20 to 85.

With regard to this clone: What it binds is not known.

The assay was immunoSEQ multiplex PCR, and TCRdb's table has in-frame clones only and misses some. The sample gives 82,000 or so clones, over 85% of which show up once; 0.55% to 0.75% is in the top ten. Findings and limits, study-wide: The authors did not determine the antigen specificity of the expanded peripheral T cells. Averaging showed that CD8+ T cells had more expanded clones than CD4+ did.

This sample comprised CD4+ or CD8+ T cells sorted from blood, obtained in a trial of the OX40 agonist ivuxolimab. The TCR originated in an adult with an advanced solid tumor such as melanoma, head and neck, liver or kidney cancer.

CDR3 sequence (DNA): TGTGCCAGCAGCTTAGTAGGGGGGACTAGCGGGAGTGGTGAGCAGTTCTTC. This encodes CASSLVGGTSGSGEQFF. The chain recombines TRBV7-6 with TRBJ2-1, with 14 bases aligning to TRBD2. This CDR3 has 17 amino acids. The junction had 8 bases not matched to a gene; V was cut back by 1 base and J by 9 bases. Germline V CDR1 and CDR2: SGHVS, FNYEAQ.